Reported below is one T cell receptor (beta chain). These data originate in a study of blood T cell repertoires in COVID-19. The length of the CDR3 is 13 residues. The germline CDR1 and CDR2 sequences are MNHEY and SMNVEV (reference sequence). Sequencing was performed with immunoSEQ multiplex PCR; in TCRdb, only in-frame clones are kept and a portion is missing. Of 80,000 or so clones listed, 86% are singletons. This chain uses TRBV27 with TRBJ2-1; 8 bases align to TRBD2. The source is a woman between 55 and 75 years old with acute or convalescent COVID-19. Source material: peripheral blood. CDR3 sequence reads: CPPSRLASAEQFF. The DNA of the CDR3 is TGTCCCCCGTCCCGACTAGCGTCGGCTGAGCAGTTCTTC.